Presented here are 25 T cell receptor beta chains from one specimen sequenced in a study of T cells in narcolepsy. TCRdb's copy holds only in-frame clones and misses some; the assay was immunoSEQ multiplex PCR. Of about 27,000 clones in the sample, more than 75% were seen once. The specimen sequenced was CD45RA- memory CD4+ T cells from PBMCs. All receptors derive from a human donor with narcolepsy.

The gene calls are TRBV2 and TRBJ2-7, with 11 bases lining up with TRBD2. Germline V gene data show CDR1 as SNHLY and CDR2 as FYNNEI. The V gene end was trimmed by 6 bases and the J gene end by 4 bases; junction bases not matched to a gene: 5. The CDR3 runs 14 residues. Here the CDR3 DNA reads TGTGCCAGCAGCCCCGGGACTAGCGGTTACGAGCAGTACTTC. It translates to CASSPGTSGYEQYF.

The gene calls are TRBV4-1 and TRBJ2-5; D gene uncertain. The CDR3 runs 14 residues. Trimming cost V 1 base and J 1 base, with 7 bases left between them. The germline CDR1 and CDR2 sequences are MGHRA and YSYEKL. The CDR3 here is CASSQGLGQETQYF. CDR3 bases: TGCGCCAGCAGCCAAGGGTTGGGCCAAGAGACCCAGTACTTC.

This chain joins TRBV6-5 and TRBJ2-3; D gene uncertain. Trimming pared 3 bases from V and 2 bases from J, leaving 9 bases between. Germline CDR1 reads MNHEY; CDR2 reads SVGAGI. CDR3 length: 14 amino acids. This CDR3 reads CASSYFGSTDTQYF. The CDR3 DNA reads TGTGCCAGCAGTTATTTCGGCTCCACAGATACGCAGTATTTT.

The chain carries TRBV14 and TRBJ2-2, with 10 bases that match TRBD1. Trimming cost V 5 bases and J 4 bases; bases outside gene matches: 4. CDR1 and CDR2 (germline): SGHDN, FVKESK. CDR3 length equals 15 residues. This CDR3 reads CASSKRTGGTGELFF. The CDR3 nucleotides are TGTGCCAGCAGCAAGAGGACAGGGGGCACCGGGGAGCTGTTTTTT.

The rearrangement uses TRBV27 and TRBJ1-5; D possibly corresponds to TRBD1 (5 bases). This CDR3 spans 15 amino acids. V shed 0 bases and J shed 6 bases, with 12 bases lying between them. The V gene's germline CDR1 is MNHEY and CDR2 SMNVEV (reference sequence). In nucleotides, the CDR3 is TGTGCCAGCAGTTTATCCCAGGGTTCAAGTCAGCCCCAGCATTTT. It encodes CASSLSQGSSQPQHF.

This CDR3 reads CAISEARLDTQYF. The CDR3 DNA is TGTGCCATCAGTGAGGCCCGGCTGGATACGCAGTATTTT. This rearrangement joins TRBV10-3 to TRBJ2-3; D gene unclear. Trimming removed 2 bases at V and 6 bases at J, with 9 bases between. Germline loops: CDR1 ENHRY, CDR2 SYGVKD. The CDR3 is 13 amino acids.

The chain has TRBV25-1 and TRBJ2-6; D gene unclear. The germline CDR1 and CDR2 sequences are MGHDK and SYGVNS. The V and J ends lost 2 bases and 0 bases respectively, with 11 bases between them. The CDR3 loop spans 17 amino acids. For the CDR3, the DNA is TGTGCCAGCAGTGAAATGCGCAGCCACTCTGGGGCCAACGTCCTGACTTTC. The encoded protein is CASSEMRSHSGANVLTF.

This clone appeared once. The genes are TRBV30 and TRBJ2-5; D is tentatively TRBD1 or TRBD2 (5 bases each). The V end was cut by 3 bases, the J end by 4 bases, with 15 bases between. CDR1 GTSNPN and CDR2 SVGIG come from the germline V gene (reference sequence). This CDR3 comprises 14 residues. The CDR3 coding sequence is TGTGCCTGGAGGGGGTGGGACCGGAGAGAGACCCAGTACTTC. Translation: CAWRGWDRRETQYF.

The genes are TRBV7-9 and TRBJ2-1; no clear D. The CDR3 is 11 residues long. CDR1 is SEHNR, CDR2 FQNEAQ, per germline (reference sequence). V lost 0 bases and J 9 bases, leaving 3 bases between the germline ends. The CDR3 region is CASSLAGEQFF. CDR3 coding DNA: TGTGCCAGCAGCTTAGCGGGTGAGCAGTTCTTC.

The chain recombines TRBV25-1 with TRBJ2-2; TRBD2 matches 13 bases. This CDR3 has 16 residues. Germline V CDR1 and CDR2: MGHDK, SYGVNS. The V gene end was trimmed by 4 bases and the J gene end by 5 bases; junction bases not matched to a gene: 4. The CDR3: CASSGGLAGPTGELFF. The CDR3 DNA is TGTGCCAGCAGTGGGGGACTAGCGGGACCTACCGGGGAGCTGTTTTTT.

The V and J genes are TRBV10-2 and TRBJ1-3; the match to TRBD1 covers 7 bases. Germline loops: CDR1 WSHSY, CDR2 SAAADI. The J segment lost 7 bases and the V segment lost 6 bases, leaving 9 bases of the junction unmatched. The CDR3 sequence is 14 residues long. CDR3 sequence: CASRRSRDSNTIYF. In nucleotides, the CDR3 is TGCGCCAGCAGGAGGTCCCGGGACAGCAACACCATATATTTT.

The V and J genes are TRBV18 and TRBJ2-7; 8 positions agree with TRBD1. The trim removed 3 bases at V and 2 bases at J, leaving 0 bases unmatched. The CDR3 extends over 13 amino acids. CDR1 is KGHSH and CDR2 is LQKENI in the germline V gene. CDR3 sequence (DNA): TGTGCCAGCTCACCGGACAGGGCCTACGAGCAGTACTTC. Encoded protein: CASSPDRAYEQYF. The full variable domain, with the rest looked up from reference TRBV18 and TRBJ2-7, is NAGVMQNPRHLVRRRGQEARLRCSPMKGHSHVYWYRQLPEEGLKFMVYLQKENIIDESGMPKERFSAEFPKEGPSILRIQQVVRGDSAAYFCASSPDRAYEQYFGPGTRLTVT.

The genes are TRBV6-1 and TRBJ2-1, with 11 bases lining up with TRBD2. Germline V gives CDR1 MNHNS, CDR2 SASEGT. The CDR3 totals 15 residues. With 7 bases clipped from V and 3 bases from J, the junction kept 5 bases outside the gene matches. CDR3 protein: CASNPGTSGYNEQFF. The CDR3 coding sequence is TGTGCCAGCAATCCCGGGACTAGCGGCTACAATGAGCAGTTCTTC.

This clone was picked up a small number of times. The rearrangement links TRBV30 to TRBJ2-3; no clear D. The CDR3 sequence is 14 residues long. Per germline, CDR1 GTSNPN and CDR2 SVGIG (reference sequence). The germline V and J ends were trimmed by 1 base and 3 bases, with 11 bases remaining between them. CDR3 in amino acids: CAWSALAQTDTQYF. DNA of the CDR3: TGTGCCTGGAGTGCCCTGGCACAAACAGATACGCAGTATTTT.

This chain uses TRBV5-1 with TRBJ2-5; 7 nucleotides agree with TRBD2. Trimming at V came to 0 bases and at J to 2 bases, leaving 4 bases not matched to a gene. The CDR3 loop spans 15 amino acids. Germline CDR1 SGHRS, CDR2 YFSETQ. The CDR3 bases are TGCGCCAGCAGCTTGGGGGCAGCGGGGCAAGAGACCCAGTACTTC. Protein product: CASSLGAAGQETQYF.

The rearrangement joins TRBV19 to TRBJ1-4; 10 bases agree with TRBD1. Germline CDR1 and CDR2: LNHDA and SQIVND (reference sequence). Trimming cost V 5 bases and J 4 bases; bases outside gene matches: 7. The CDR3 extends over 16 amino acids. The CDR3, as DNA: TGTGCCAGTAGTGAAAGGACAGGGGGACGTAATGAAAAACTGTTTTTT. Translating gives CASSERTGGRNEKLFF.

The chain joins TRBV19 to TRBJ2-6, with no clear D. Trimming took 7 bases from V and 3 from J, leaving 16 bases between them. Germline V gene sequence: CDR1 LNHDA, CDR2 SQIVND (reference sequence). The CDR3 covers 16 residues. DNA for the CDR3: TGTGCCAGTAATAATATCGATTTCAATGGGGCCAACGTCCTGACTTTC. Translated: CASNNIDFNGANVLTF.

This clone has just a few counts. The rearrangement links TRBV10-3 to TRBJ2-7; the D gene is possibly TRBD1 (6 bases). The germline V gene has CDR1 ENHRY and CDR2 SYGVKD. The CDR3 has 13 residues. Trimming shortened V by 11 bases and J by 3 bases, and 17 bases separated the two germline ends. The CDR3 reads CASNGRDNYEQYF. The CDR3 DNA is TGTGCCTCCAACGGCCGGGACAACTACGAGCAGTACTTC.

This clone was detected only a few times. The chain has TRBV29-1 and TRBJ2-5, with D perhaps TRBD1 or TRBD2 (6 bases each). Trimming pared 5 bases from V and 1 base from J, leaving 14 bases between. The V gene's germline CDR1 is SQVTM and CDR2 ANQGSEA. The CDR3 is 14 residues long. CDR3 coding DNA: TGCAGCGTTTCAGGGGAGGATATCCAAGAGACCCAGTACTTC. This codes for CSVSGEDIQETQYF.

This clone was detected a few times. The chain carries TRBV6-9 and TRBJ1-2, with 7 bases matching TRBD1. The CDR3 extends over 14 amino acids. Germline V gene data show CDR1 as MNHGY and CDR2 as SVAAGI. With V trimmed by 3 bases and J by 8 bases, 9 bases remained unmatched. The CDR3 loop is CASSYFAETGGYTF. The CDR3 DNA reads TGTGCCAGCAGTTACTTCGCTGAGACAGGGGGCTACACCTTC.

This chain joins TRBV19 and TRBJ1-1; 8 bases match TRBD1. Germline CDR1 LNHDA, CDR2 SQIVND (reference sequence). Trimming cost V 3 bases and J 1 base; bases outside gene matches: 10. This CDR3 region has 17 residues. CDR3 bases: TGTGCCAGTAGTATGGGACAGGAGGTCGGAGCGAACACTGAAGCTTTCTTT. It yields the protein CASSMGQEVGANTEAFF.

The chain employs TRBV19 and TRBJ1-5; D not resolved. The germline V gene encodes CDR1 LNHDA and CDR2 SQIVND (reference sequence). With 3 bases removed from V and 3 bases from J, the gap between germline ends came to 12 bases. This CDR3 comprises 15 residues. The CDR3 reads CASSILPGFNQPQHF. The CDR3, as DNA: TGTGCCAGTAGTATTCTCCCGGGCTTCAATCAGCCCCAGCATTTT.

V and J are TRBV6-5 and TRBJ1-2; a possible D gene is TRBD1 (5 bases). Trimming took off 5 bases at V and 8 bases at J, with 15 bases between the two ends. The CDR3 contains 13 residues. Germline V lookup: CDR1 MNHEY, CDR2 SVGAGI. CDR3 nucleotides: TGTGCCAGCAGTGACAGAGGGGCTCAGGGCTACACCTTC. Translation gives CASSDRGAQGYTF.

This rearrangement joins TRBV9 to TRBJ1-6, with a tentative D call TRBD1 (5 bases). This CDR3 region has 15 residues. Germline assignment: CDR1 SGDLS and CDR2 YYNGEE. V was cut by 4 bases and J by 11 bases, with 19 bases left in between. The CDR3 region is CASSPQQGTGTPLHF. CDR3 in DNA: TGTGCCAGCAGCCCCCAACAAGGGACCGGGACACCCCTCCACTTT.

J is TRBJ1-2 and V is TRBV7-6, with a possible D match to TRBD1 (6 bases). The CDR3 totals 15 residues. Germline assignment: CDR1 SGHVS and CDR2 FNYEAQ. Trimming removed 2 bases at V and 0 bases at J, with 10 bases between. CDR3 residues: CASSLRGTSNYGYTF. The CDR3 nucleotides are TGTGCCAGCAGCTTAAGGGGGACTTCTAACTATGGCTACACCTTC.